Below, 25 T cell receptor beta chains from the same sample are listed, as sequenced in a study of cytomegalovirus exposure and HLA in healthy donors. The PCR made use of 60 Vbeta and 13 Jbeta primers. Sequencing used immunoSEQ multiplex PCR; TCRdb keeps in-frame clones, though not all of them. The sample lists approximately 190,000 clones; 81% were seen once. The sample consisted of PBMCs. These receptors originate from a man aged 40-50 years in good health and CMV-seropositive.

The rearrangement links TRBV28 to TRBJ1-2; TRBD1 agrees at 9 bases. Germline-derived CDR1 and CDR2 are MDHEN and SYDVKM. Germline trimming cut 7 bases from V and 4 bases from J; bases unmatched to any gene: 10. The CDR3 has 15 amino acids. CDR3 sequence (DNA): TGTGCCAGCACCCCGCCTCCGGGACAGGGCTATGGCTACACCTTC. Protein sequence: CASTPPPGQGYGYTF.

The chain employs TRBV7-2 and TRBJ2-3; possible D gene TRBD2, 5 bases. Germline V gives CDR1 SGHTA, CDR2 FQGNSA. V gave up 5 bases and J gave up 4 bases, with 13 bases separating them. The CDR3 length is 14 residues. The CDR3 reads CASSPRGAADTQYF. For the CDR3, the DNA is TGTGCCAGCAGCCCCCGAGGAGCGGCAGATACGCAGTATTTT. Filled out from reference TRBV7-2 and TRBJ2-3, the complete variable domain reads GAGVSQSPSNKVTEKGKDVELRCDPISGHTALYWYRQSLGQGLEFLIYFQGNSAPDKSGLPSDRFSAERTGGSVSTLTIQRTQQEDSAVYLCASSPRGAADTQYFGPGTRLTVL.

This chain connects TRBV7-2 to TRBJ2-7, with 9 bases matching TRBD2. With 5 bases clipped from V and 3 bases from J, the junction kept 17 bases outside the gene matches. The CDR3 spans 18 residues. Germline CDR1 reads SGHTA; CDR2 reads FQGNSA. CDR3 nucleotides: TGTGCCAGCAGCCCAGCTAAAAAGTCCCTAGCGGGGTTCTACGAGCAGTACTTC. Residues: CASSPAKKSLAGFYEQYF.

The chain employs TRBV5-1 and TRBJ2-7, with 7 bases matching TRBD1. The length of the CDR3 is 13 residues. Germline V gene sequence: CDR1 SGHRS, CDR2 YFSETQ. V trimming: 4 bases; J trimming: 6 bases; junction bases outside the gene matches: 7. The CDR3 sequence: CASSGSGGAEQYF. The CDR3 nucleotides are TGCGCCAGCAGCGGTTCAGGGGGAGCCGAGCAGTACTTC. The variable domain in full, completed from reference TRBV5-1 and TRBJ2-7, reads KAGVTQTPRYLIKTRGQQVTLSCSPISGHRSVSWYQQTPGQGLQFLFEYFSETQRNKGNFPGRFSGRQFSNSRSEMNVSTLELGDSALYLCASSGSGGAEQYFGPGTRLTVT.

This clone has a handful of counts. The chain has TRBV29-1 and TRBJ2-7, with D possibly being TRBD1 (6 bases). CDR3 length: 15 amino acids. The germline V gene has CDR1 SQVTM and CDR2 ANQGSEA. V was pared by 4 bases and J by 4 bases, with 20 bases between. The CDR3 coding sequence is TGCAGCGTTGCACCATTCGGGACACCGAAATACGAGCAGTACTTC. This sequence encodes CSVAPFGTPKYEQYF.

V usage is TRBV2 and J usage is TRBJ1-4, with a weak D call TRBD1 (6 bases). The CDR3 is 14 residues long. Looked up from germline, CDR1 is SNHLY and CDR2 is FYNNEI. Trimming pared 6 bases from V and 4 bases from J, leaving 12 bases between. This CDR3 reads CASRQGSGNEKLFF. CDR3 DNA: TGTGCCAGCAGGCAGGGGAGTGGTAATGAAAAACTGTTTTTT. The whole variable domain, remainder taken from reference TRBV2 and TRBJ1-4, is EPEVTQTPSHQVTQMGQEVILRCVPISNHLYFYWYRQILGQKVEFLVSFYNNEISEKSEIFDDQFSVERPDGSNFTLKIRSTKLEDSAMYFCASRQGSGNEKLFFGSGTQLSVL.

J is TRBJ2-7 and V is TRBV5-1; 8 bases are a match to TRBD1. The ends lost 0 bases at V and 3 bases at J; junction bases unmatched: 5. The CDR3 covers 15 residues. Germline V gene data show CDR1 as SGHRS and CDR2 as YFSETQ. The CDR3 DNA reads TGCGCCAGCAGCTTGGCCCAGGGGGCACTCTACGAGCAGTACTTC. This sequence encodes CASSLAQGALYEQYF.

V gene TRBV5-4 combines with J gene TRBJ1-1, with D tentatively TRBD1 (5 bases). V shed 5 bases and J shed 4 bases, with 21 bases lying between them. This CDR3 is 16 amino acids long. The V gene's germline CDR1 is SGHNT and CDR2 YYREEE (reference sequence). CDR3 protein: CASSARDSGGSTEAFF. The CDR3 DNA reads as TGTGCCAGCAGTGCCCGGGACTCCGGGGGAAGCACTGAAGCTTTCTTT.

The chain employs TRBV5-1 and TRBJ2-5, with 8 bases matching TRBD2. The last part of the DNA fits TRBJ2-7 better; the J call may be wrong. This CDR3 is built from 15 residues. In germline, CDR1 is SGHRS, CDR2 YFSETQ. The CDR3 loop is CASSLSLAGIDEQYF. For the CDR3, the DNA is TGCGCCAGCAGCTTGTCGCTAGCGGGTATCGACGAGCAGTACTTC.

The V call is TRBV6-6, the J call TRBJ2-7; D not certain. The ends were cut back, 6 bases at V and 6 bases at J, with 18 bases in the middle. From germline, CDR1 is MNHNY and CDR2 SVGAGI (reference sequence). The CDR3 extends over 14 amino acids. CDR3: CASRTDPRGGEQYF. The CDR3, as DNA: TGTGCCAGCAGGACTGATCCCCGAGGTGGCGAGCAGTACTTC.

The gene calls are TRBV12-5 and TRBJ2-6; the D is unclear. Germline CDR1 reads LGHNT; CDR2 reads FRNRAP. V was clipped by 4 bases and J by 0 bases, with 4 bases between them. The CDR3 contains 14 residues. CDR3 DNA sequence: TGTGCTAGTGGTTCCCGCTCTGGGGCCAACGTCCTGACTTTC. Its translation is CASGSRSGANVLTF.

The genes are TRBV27 and TRBJ2-3; 7 bases agree with TRBD1. Germline V gene data show CDR1 as MNHEY and CDR2 as SMNVEV (reference sequence). V lost 0 bases, J lost 4 bases, and 7 bases stayed unmatched. CDR3 length: 16 amino acids. This CDR3 is CASSLSRQGVADTQYF. CDR3 in DNA: TGTGCCAGCAGTTTATCGAGGCAGGGGGTGGCAGATACGCAGTATTTT.

The V gene is TRBV19, the J gene TRBJ1-1; TRBD1 agrees at 7 bases. The germline V gene encodes CDR1 LNHDA and CDR2 SQIVND (reference sequence). The J segment lost 5 bases and the V segment lost 3 bases, leaving 6 bases of the junction unmatched. The CDR3 consists of 14 residues. CDR3 loop: CASSMQGGGTEAFF. The DNA of the CDR3 is TGTGCCAGTAGTATGCAGGGGGGTGGGACTGAAGCTTTCTTT.

The J gene is TRBJ1-1, the V gene TRBV7-9; D may be TRBD1 (6 bases). Germline values: CDR1 SEHNR, CDR2 FQNEAQ (reference sequence). Trimming left V 6 bases short and J 4 bases short, with 15 bases between. The CDR3 totals 14 residues. For the CDR3, the DNA is TGTGCCAGCAGTTGGACAGTTGGGGCCACTGAAGCTTTCTTT. It encodes CASSWTVGATEAFF. Together with reference TRBV7-9 and TRBJ1-1, the CDR3 gives the full variable domain: DTGVSQNPRHKITKRGQNVTFRCDPISEHNRLYWYRQTLGQGPEFLTYFQNEAQLEKSRLLSDRFSAERPKGSFSTLEIQRTEQGDSAMYLCASSWTVGATEAFFGQGTRLTVV.

This clone was seen a single time. The chain recombines TRBV5-4 with TRBJ2-1, with D unresolved. V dropped 4 bases and J dropped 10 bases, with 12 bases sitting between them. In germline, CDR1 is SGHNT, CDR2 YYREEE (reference sequence). The CDR3 is made up of 12 amino acids. The CDR3 nucleotides are TGTGCCAGCAGCCGGTCCCCAATCGAGCAGTTCTTC. This translates into CASSRSPIEQFF.

The rearrangement joins TRBV19 to TRBJ2-2, with TRBD1 as a possible D gene (6 bases). V dropped 7 bases and J dropped 6 bases, with 12 bases sitting between them. CDR1 LNHDA and CDR2 SQIVND come from the germline V gene (reference sequence). This CDR3 is 13 amino acids long. As DNA, the CDR3 is TGTGCCAGTACCTTACAGGGTGCCGGGGAGCTGTTTTTT. Amino acids: CASTLQGAGELFF.

This clone was seen only once. The chain couples TRBV5-3 to TRBJ1-1; 7 bases align to TRBD1. TRBV5-3 carries the ORF label, with uncertain function. V lost 5 bases and J lost 6; bases outside the gene matches: 10. CDR3 size: 14 residues. CDR3 residues: CARSLRDSGPEAFF. Written as DNA, the CDR3 is TGTGCCAGAAGTTTGCGGGACAGCGGCCCTGAAGCTTTCTTT.

The gene calls are TRBV6-1 and TRBJ2-1, with D tentatively TRBD1 (5 bases). The V gene's germline CDR1 is MNHNS and CDR2 SASEGT. CDR3 size: 15 residues. Between the trimmed V and J ends, which lost 6 bases and 0 bases, there was a span of 12 bases. This CDR3 reads CASRPTGYSYNEQFF. The DNA for the CDR3 is TGTGCCAGCAGACCAACAGGTTACTCCTACAATGAGCAGTTCTTC.

This clone was seen a handful of times. This chain joins TRBV7-9 and TRBJ2-2; 7 bases map to TRBD1. The CDR3 spans 15 residues. Trimming at V came to 1 base and at J to 2 bases, leaving 1 base not matched to a gene. Germline V CDR1 and CDR2: SEHNR, FQNEAQ (reference sequence). Here the CDR3 DNA reads TGTGCCAGCAGCTTAGGGGACAGTAACACCGGGGAGCTGTTTTTT. This sequence encodes CASSLGDSNTGELFF. The complete variable domain, with remaining parts taken from reference TRBV7-9 and TRBJ2-2, reads DTGVSQNPRHKITKRGQNVTFRCDPISEHNRLYWYRQTLGQGPEFLTYFQNEAQLEKSRLLSDRFSAERPKGSFSTLEIQRTEQGDSAMYLCASSLGDSNTGELFFGEGSRLTVL.

The chain couples TRBV27 to TRBJ1-2, with D possibly being TRBD1 (5 bases). The CDR3 runs 14 residues. Germline CDR1 and CDR2: MNHEY and SMNVEV (reference sequence). V was clipped by 4 bases and J by 6 bases, with 15 bases between them. The CDR3 protein is CASSSLQGFNGYTF. CDR3 DNA sequence: TGTGCCAGCAGTTCACTCCAGGGATTCAATGGCTACACCTTC.

The genes are TRBV9 and TRBJ2-2, with a weak D call TRBD1 (6 bases). Trimming removed 4 bases at V and 0 bases at J, with 10 bases between. This CDR3 is 15 amino acids long. Germline CDR1 and CDR2: SGDLS and YYNGEE. The CDR3 loop is CASSLGHSNTGELFF. The CDR3 bases are TGTGCCAGCAGCCTGGGACATTCGAACACCGGGGAGCTGTTTTTT.

V and J are TRBV2 and TRBJ1-4; D unresolved. This CDR3 is 14 amino acids long. Germline-derived CDR1 and CDR2 are SNHLY and FYNNEI. Trimming left V 5 bases short and J 11 bases short, with 18 bases between. The CDR3 sequence is CASSTDWANRKLFF. CDR3 DNA: TGTGCCAGCAGTACGGACTGGGCAAATCGGAAACTGTTTTTT. The whole variable domain, remainder taken from reference TRBV2 and TRBJ1-4, is EPEVTQTPSHQVTQMGQEVILRCVPISNHLYFYWYRQILGQKVEFLVSFYNNEISEKSEIFDDQFSVERPDGSNFTLKIRSTKLEDSAMYFCASSTDWANRKLFFGSGTQLSVL.

V and J are TRBV15 and TRBJ1-5, with D uncertain. Trimming took off 5 bases at V and 6 bases at J, with 8 bases between the two ends. The CDR3 extends over 12 amino acids. Germline loops: CDR1 LNHNV, CDR2 YYDKDF (reference sequence). For the CDR3, the DNA is TGTGCCACCAGCCTCGGTAGTCAGCCCCAGCATTTT. Amino acids: CATSLGSQPQHF. The whole variable domain, filled in from reference TRBV15 and TRBJ1-5, reads DAMVIQNPRYQVTQFGKPVTLSCSQTLNHNVMYWYQQKSSQAPKLLFHYYDKDFNNEADTPDNFQSRRPNTSFCFLDIRSPGLGDTAMYLCATSLGSQPQHFGDGTRLSIL.

This clone occurred once. CDR3 DNA: TGCAGCGGGACAGCGAACACTGAAGCTTTCTTT. Amino acids: CSGTANTEAFF. The J gene is TRBJ1-1, the V gene TRBV29-1; perhaps TRBD1 as D (6 bases). The germline gives CDR1 SQVTM, CDR2 ANQGSEA. The CDR3 consists of 11 residues. V lost 7 bases to trimming and J lost 1 base, with 7 bases between them. Using reference TRBV29-1 and TRBJ1-1 for the parts outside the CDR3, the full variable domain is SAVISQKPSRDICQRGTSLTIQCQVDSQVTMMFWYRQQPGQSLTLIATANQGSEATYESGFVIDKFPISRPNLTFSTLTVSNMSPEDSSIYLCSGTANTEAFFGQGTRLTVV.

In this sample, this clone turned up a few times. V and J are TRBV18 and TRBJ1-6; the D is unclear. Germline values: CDR1 KGHSH, CDR2 LQKENI. The V gene lost 0 bases and the J gene lost 7 bases, with 7 bases spanning the gap. The CDR3 contains 14 residues. In DNA, the CDR3 is TGTGCCAGCTCACCACCGAGTGCCAATTCACCCCTCCACTTT. Encoded protein: CASSPPSANSPLHF.